The present entry profiles one TCR beta chain with its context. The specificity of this receptor is unknown. Base-call qualities are not available, and no considerably larger clone is one nucleotide away. This specimen comes from a study of blood T cell repertoires in COVID-19 (TCRdb year 2020). About the investigation overall: The collaborator samples originated in the United States, Italy and Spain and spanned the acute and convalescent phases of COVID-19. The samples were drawn from the first 160 participants of the ongoing ImmuneRACE study and from about 1,200 subjects provided by 6 global collaborators. The repertoires were released in a freely available public database intended as a resource for research on the immune response to SARS-CoV-2. Subjects who had been exposed to COVID-19, were actively infected with it, or had recovered from it provided the deeply sampled blood TCRbeta repertoires that made up the dataset. The prospective study material was composed of cDNA or gDNA derived from T cells, B-cell-depleted T cells, or PBMCs. A de-identified subject ID, COVID-19 status, age in years and sex were almost always included in the sample metadata. Where available, HLA class I and class II types were obtained from metadata supplied by the sample provider rather than from assay-based typing. What the authors observed across the whole study: The quantity of clinical and demographic metadata differed by source and by participant and was supplied without curation.

TCRbeta CDR3 regions were amplified from genomic DNA by means of the immunoSEQ Assay, a bias-controlled multiplex PCR. The authors' pipeline ran thus. The number of nucleated cells in each sample was estimated by amplification of reference gene primers within the assay. Sequence reads were collapsed and filtered to measure the absolute abundance of every unique TCRbeta CDR3 rearrangement. For each sample, productive Simpson clonality was calculated by taking the square root of Simpson's diversity index across productive rearrangements. Not all clones reach the TCRdb copy of this immuneACCESS table, which keeps in-frame sequences only. Checked studies attribute under half of the gap to unresolved V genes and leave the rest unexplained. V, J and clone size are taken as reported in that table, and D and trimming were inferred from the DNA itself. Recorded for this sample are roughly 230,000 clones; nearly 90% of them occurred a single time. The ten most abundant clones make up approximately 2.3% of the sample.

In Seattle, one collaborating source enrolled patients while the infection was active and tracked those patients longitudinally over the course of disease. The collaborating institutions used their own protocols to collect whole blood in K2EDTA tubes. Collaborator samples were shipped for TCRbeta analysis as frozen whole blood, isolated PBMCs, or DNA extracted from either sample type. The germline V gene yields SGHDT for CDR1 and YYEEEE for CDR2. The CDR3, from cysteine to phenylalanine, totals 14 residues. CDR3 DNA is the only sequence kept; it has 42 bases, read in frame from the first base. Ends trimmed: V by 0 bases, J by 10 bases; bases unmatched to a gene: 4.

The V gene is TRBV5-6 and the J gene is TRBJ1-4; a stretch of 9 junction bases matches TRBD1. The TCR comes from a woman aged 55 to 70 with COVID-19, enrolled during active disease. The sequencing sample was made of peripheral blood. The CDR3 reads as follows: CASSLGTGAGKLFF. The DNA reads TGTGCCAGCAGCTTGGGGACAGGGGCTGGAAAACTGTTTTTT.